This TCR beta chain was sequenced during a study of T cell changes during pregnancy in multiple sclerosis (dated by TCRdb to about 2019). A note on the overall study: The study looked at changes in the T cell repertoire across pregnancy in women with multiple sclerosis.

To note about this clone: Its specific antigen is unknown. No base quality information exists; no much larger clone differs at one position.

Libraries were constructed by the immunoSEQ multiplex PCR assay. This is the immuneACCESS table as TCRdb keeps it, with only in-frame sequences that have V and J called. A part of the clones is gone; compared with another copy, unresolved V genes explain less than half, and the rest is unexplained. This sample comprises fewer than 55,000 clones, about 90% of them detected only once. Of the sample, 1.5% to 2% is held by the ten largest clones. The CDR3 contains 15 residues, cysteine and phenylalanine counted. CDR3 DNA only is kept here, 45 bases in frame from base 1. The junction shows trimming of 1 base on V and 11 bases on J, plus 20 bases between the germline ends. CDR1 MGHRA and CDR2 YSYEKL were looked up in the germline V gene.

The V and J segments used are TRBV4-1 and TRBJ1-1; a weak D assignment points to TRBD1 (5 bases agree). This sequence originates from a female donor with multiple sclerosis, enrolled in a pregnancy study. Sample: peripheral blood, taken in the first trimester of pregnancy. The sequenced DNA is TGCGCCAGCAGCCAAGTGGGTCTAGGGGCCCATGGGGCTTTCTTT. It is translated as CASSQVGLGAHGAFF.